This T cell receptor (beta chain) comes out of a study of identical twins. This CDR3 is built from 13 residues. V lost 6 bases, J lost 6 bases, and 15 bases lay in between. The germline V gene has CDR1 MDHEN and CDR2 SYDVKM. MiXCR was run by TCRdb on the 5' RACE reads, yielding one entry per CDR3 protein. The table lists 220,000 or so distinct CDR3 sequences, about 7.3% of them singletons. These data were also reused for a study on yellow fever vaccine responses in identical twins.

Material for sequencing was memory (CD45RO+) T cells sorted from blood. This clonotype was obtained from a young woman in good health. The chain joins TRBV28 to TRBJ2-7, with D perhaps given as TRBD1 or TRBD2 (5 bases each). CDR3 residues: CASSGTDLGEQYF. CDR3 nucleotides: TGTGCCAGCAGCGGGACGGACCTCGGCGAGCAGTACTTC.